This T cell receptor (beta chain) was sequenced in a study of blood T cell repertoires in COVID-19. TCRdb's copy holds only in-frame clones and misses some; the assay was immunoSEQ multiplex PCR. The repertoire holds about 310,000 clones, with about nine tenths as singletons. The CDR3 loop spans 14 amino acids. Germline CDR1 reads LGHDT; CDR2 reads YNNKEL (reference sequence). Trimming stripped 5 bases from V and 2 bases from J, with 13 bases between. V is TRBV3-1 (or the pseudogene TRBV3-2) and J is TRBJ2-7; no clear D. This receptor was taken from a woman aged 25 to 39 who had recovered from COVID-19. Sequenced sample: PBMCs or T cells enriched from blood (not recorded which). The CDR3 region has the DNA TGTGCCAGCAGCACCCGACCAACTACCTACGAGCAGTACTTC. Translated: CASSTRPTTYEQYF.